Listed below are T cell receptor beta chains from one sample, sequenced in a study of shared clonotypes between healthy human individuals. Produced via immunoSEQ multiplex PCR; TCRdb's table is partial and in-frame only. The sample carries 2 million to 2.5 million clones, more than 80% recorded once. Input material: naive CD4+ T cells from PBMCs. The receptors were sampled from a man between 18 and 29 years old in good health. Some clones in this sample may be carry-over from other donors' samples. Both conserved end residues are part of each CDR3. Each record gives: V gene, D gene, J gene, clone size, CDR3 DNA, CDR3 protein. D genes are given only for firm matches. Some rows mark clone size as missing; the rest say once, few, many or name a class of expanded clone.

TRBV19	TRBD2	TRBJ2-4	.	TGTGCCAGTAGTACGGGACTAGCCCTGGCCAAAAACATTCAGTACTTC	CASSTGLALAKNIQYF
TRBV6-5	.	TRBJ1-2	.	TGTGCCAGCAGCGGAACCGGCGGGGATGGCTACACCTTC	CASSGTGGDGYTF
TRBV4-2	TRBD2	TRBJ2-5	.	TGTGCCAGCAGCCAAGATCCTAGCGGGAGGCAGGAGCAGTACTTC	CASSQDPSGRQEQYF
TRBV28	.	TRBJ1-5	.	TGTGCCAGCAGCCCTGACAGGTATCAGCCCCAGCATTTT	CASSPDRYQPQHF
TRBV18	.	TRBJ2-7	.	TGTGCCAGCTTCCCCACTCCCACTTCCTACGAGCAGTACTTC	CASFPTPTSYEQYF
TRBV5-5	TRBD1	TRBJ1-2	.	TGTGCCAGCAGCTTGAATCTGGACAGGACTAATGGCTACACCTTC	CASSLNLDRTNGYTF
TRBV11-3	.	TRBJ2-1	.	TGTGCCAGCAGCTTAGGGTCTGACCGGGTTGGTGAGCAGTTCTTC	CASSLGSDRVGEQFF
TRBV5-4	TRBD2	TRBJ2-7	.	TGTGCCAGCAGCCTAGGGACTAACCTCTACGAGCAGTACTTC	CASSLGTNLYEQYF
TRBV5-1	TRBD2	TRBJ2-5	.	TGCGCCAGCAGACGGGGCGGGGGTAACCAAGAGACCCAGTACTTC	CASRRGGGNQETQYF
TRBV5-8	.	TRBJ2-5	.	TGTGCCAGCAGCTTGAGCCGGGGACCCGCGCGCGAGACCCAGTACTTC	CASSLSRGPARETQYF
TRBV5-6	.	TRBJ1-2	once	TGTGCCAGCAGCCCGGAACCGGGGTCAGGCTACACCTTC	CASSPEPGSGYTF
TRBV11-2	TRBD2	TRBJ2-3	.	TGTGCCAGCAGCTTCTTCGCCGGGACTAGCGGGAGTGATACGCAGTATTTT	CASSFFAGTSGSDTQYF
TRBV7-2	TRBD2	TRBJ2-1	.	TGTGCCAGCAGCTTACCGGGACTAGCGGGAGGGAATGAGCAGTTCTTC	CASSLPGLAGGNEQFF
TRBV7-3	.	TRBJ2-2	.	TGTGCCAGCAGCCCAGGCGTGACCGGGGAGCTGTTTTTT	CASSPGVTGELFF
TRBV5-1	TRBD1	TRBJ2-7	.	TGCGCCAGCAGCCGTTCCGGGACAGGGAGCGAGCAGTACTTC	CASSRSGTGSEQYF
TRBV28	.	TRBJ2-7	once	TGTGCCAGCAGTTTAGGGACCAGGTACGAGCAGTACTTC	CASSLGTRYEQYF
TRBV6-1	TRBD2	TRBJ2-5	.	TGTGCCAGCAGTGAACCAGCGGGGAGAGAGACCCAGTACTTC	CASSEPAGRETQYF
TRBV5-1	TRBD1	TRBJ2-7	.	TGCGCCAGCAGCTTAACGGGACAGTCCGACGAGCAGTACTTC	CASSLTGQSDEQYF
TRBV5-5	TRBD2	TRBJ2-2	.	TGTGCCAGTATTATGTCGCGTTCGGGAGGCGGAACCGGGGAGCTGTTTTTT	CASIMSRSGGGTGELFF
TRBV6-5	.	TRBJ2-3	once	TGTGCCAGCAGTTACGGGGGAGCGCGCCCAGATACGCAGTATTTT	CASSYGGARPDTQYF
TRBV7-2	.	TRBJ2-1	.	TGTGCCAGCAGCTTAGTTTTGAGGAATAATGAGCAGTTCTTC	CASSLVLRNNEQFF
TRBV7-2	TRBD2	TRBJ2-7	.	TGTGCCAGCAGCCCGGCGGCGGGGGGGGTGGCCGAGCAGTACTTC	CASSPAAGGVAEQYF
TRBV9	.	TRBJ2-3	.	TGTGCCAGCAGCGTCGAGCCTACCACAGATACGCAGTATTTT	CASSVEPTTDTQYF
TRBV7-2	TRBD1	TRBJ1-2	once	TGTGCCAGCAGCGCGGACAGGGCAACTAACTATGGCTACACCTTC	CASSADRATNYGYTF
TRBV6-4	.	TRBJ2-1	.	TGTGCCAGCAGCTCCCTGGGGGGCTGGTTCTTC	CASSSLGGWFF
TRBV9	.	TRBJ2-3	once	TGTGCCAGCAGCGGCAGACACACTAGCACAGATACGCAGTATTTT	CASSGRHTSTDTQYF
TRBV7-2	.	TRBJ2-7	.	TGTGCCAGCAGCTTATACGTTAGCGGAAGCTACGAGCAGTACTTC	CASSLYVSGSYEQYF
TRBV7-2	.	TRBJ1-1	.	TGTGCCAGCAGCTTCCCTGCGGGGCAGACGGCAGAGGCTTTCTTT	CASSFPAGQTAEAFF
TRBV28	TRBD2	TRBJ2-4	.	TGTGCCAGCAGTTTACTCCCTAGCGGGGCCAATATAGCCAAAAACATTCAGTACTTC	CASSLLPSGANIAKNIQYF
TRBV5-6	.	TRBJ1-6	.	TGTGCCAGCAGAGAACTCAATCAGGGTTCACCCCTCCACTTT	CASRELNQGSPLHF
TRBV7-9	TRBD2	TRBJ2-1	.	TGTGCCAGCAGCTTAGGCGGGAGGGCATACAATGAGCAGTTCTTC	CASSLGGRAYNEQFF
TRBV28	.	TRBJ2-3	once	TGTGCCAGCAGCACCCCCATCGGAGATACGCAGTATTTT	CASSTPIGDTQYF
TRBV2	TRBD1	TRBJ1-2	.	TGTGCCAGGGCGGGACAGGGGACATACTATGGCTACACCTTC	CARAGQGTYYGYTF
TRBV2	.	TRBJ2-2	.	TGTGCCAGCAGTATTAGGGAGAGCACCGGGGAGCTGTTTTTT	CASSIRESTGELFF
TRBV2	TRBD1	TRBJ1-1	.	TGTGCCAGCAGTGATAAGGGACAGGGTAGCCCATACCGGGCTTTCTTT	CASSDKGQGSPYRAFF
TRBV5-1	TRBD2	TRBJ2-1	once	TGCGCCAGCAGCTTGGAGGCAGCGGGGAATGAGCAGTTCTTC	CASSLEAAGNEQFF
TRBV28	TRBD1	TRBJ2-2	.	TGTGCCAGCAGTAAACAGGGGCGCCCGGGCACCGGGGAGCTGTTTTTT	CASSKQGRPGTGELFF
TRBV18	TRBD1	TRBJ1-1	.	TGTGCCAGCTCACCGAGACAGGGGTGGGACACTGAAGCTTTCTTT	CASSPRQGWDTEAFF
TRBV11-3	.	TRBJ2-7	.	TGTGCCAGCAGCTTCGGGGGAGGGGGTGAGCAGTACTTC	CASSFGGGGEQYF
TRBV18	.	TRBJ1-3	.	TGTGCCAGCTCACCACGCGAGGACTCTGGAAACACCATATATTTT	CASSPREDSGNTIYF
TRBV27	.	TRBJ1-2	.	TGTGCCAGCAGTTTGACAGGATTTTACTATGGCTACACCTTC	CASSLTGFYYGYTF
TRBV27	.	TRBJ1-2	.	TGTGCCAGCAGTTCCACAGAGGGCGCGGGCGGCTACACCTTC	CASSSTEGAGGYTF
TRBV19	TRBD2	TRBJ2-1	.	TGTGCCAGTAGCGACCCGGGACTAGTGATACTTGAGCAGTTCTTC	CASSDPGLVILEQFF
TRBV5-1	TRBD1	TRBJ2-3	.	TGCGCCAGCAGCCGAGGACAGGGGGGATTAAGCACAGATACGCAGTATTTT	CASSRGQGGLSTDTQYF
TRBV7-2	.	TRBJ1-2	.	TGTGCCAGCAGCTTAATCGCAGGGTCCCTAGGCTACACCTTC	CASSLIAGSLGYTF
TRBV2	TRBD2	TRBJ2-1	once	TGTGCCAGCAGTGTACTAGCGGGCCGCAGCTCCTACAATGAGCAGTTCTTC	CASSVLAGRSSYNEQFF
TRBV7-2	.	TRBJ2-5	.	TGTGCCAGCAGCTTAGATCTAACCCCCGCGGCCCAGTACTTC	CASSLDLTPAAQYF
TRBV27	TRBD2	TRBJ2-1	once	TGTGCCAGCAGTCTACCGCGCGGACTAGCGGGAGACAATGAGCAGTTCTTC	CASSLPRGLAGDNEQFF
TRBV11-3	TRBD2	TRBJ2-7	.	TGTGCCAGCAGCTCGATTCCGGGACTAGCGGGAGAGCTTTCCTACGAGCAGTACTTC	CASSSIPGLAGELSYEQYF
TRBV9	.	TRBJ2-2	.	TGTGCCAGCAGCGTAGAGACCAGGAGTGCTTACGGGGAGCTGTTTTTT	CASSVETRSAYGELFF
TRBV5-1	.	TRBJ2-2	.	TGCGCCAGCAGCCCGCTAACCGGTGCGAACACCGGGGAGCTGTTTTTT	CASSPLTGANTGELFF
TRBV29-1	TRBD1	TRBJ1-1	.	TGCAGCGTTCCTGACAGGGTGCAAACTGAAGCTTTCTTT	CSVPDRVQTEAFF
TRBV7-9	.	TRBJ2-1	.	TGTGCCAGCAGCCCAGTCCGGGGGCAGTTCTTC	CASSPVRGQFF
TRBV9	.	TRBJ2-2	.	TGTGCCAGCAGCCCCAGGGCTACGAACACCGGGGAGCTGTTTTTT	CASSPRATNTGELFF